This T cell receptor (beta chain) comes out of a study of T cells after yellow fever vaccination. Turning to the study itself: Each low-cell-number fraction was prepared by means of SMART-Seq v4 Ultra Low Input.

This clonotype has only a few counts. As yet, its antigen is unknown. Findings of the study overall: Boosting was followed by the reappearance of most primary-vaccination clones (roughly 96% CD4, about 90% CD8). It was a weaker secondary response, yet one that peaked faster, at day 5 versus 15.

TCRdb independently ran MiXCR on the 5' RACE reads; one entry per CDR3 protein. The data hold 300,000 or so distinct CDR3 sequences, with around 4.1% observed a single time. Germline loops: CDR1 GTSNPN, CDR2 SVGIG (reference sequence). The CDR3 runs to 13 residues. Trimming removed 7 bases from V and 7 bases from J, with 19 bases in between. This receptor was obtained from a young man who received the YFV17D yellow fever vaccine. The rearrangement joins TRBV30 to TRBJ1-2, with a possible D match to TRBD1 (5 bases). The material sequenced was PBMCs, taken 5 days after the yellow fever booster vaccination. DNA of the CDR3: TGTGCCTTTAGACAGCAACCTCAGCTTGGCTACACCTTC. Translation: CAFRQQPQLGYTF.